The 3 T cell receptor beta chains below were found in one sample sequenced in a study of blood T cell repertoires in COVID-19. The repertoire was sequenced with immunoSEQ multiplex PCR; TCRdb's copy has only in-frame clones and lacks some. This table has 40,000 to 50,000 clones, 75% to 90% appearing once. The source material was peripheral blood. These receptors all come from a human donor in a cohort sampled during active COVID-19.

The rearrangement uses TRBV7-2 and TRBJ1-5, with D hard to call. V lost 4 bases and J lost 1, with 14 bases in between. CDR1 SGHTA and CDR2 FQGNSA come from the germline V gene. This CDR3 has 16 residues. The CDR3 DNA follows: TGTGCCAGCAGCTCCGAAACACAGTGGAGCAATCAGCCCCAGCATTTT. Amino acid sequence: CASSSETQWSNQPQHF.

The rearrangement uses TRBV5-6 and TRBJ2-7; 12 bases fit TRBD2. After removal of 1 base from V and 3 bases from J, the junction contained 5 bases not matched to a gene. The CDR3 extends over 16 amino acids. Germline V gives CDR1 SGHDT, CDR2 YYEEEE. Here the CDR3 DNA reads TGTGCCAGCAGCTTGCGACTAGCGGGGGCCCTCTACGAGCAGTACTTC. Amino acids: CASSLRLAGALYEQYF.

The gene calls are TRBV10-3 and TRBJ1-4, with unresolved D. The germline CDR1 and CDR2 sequences are ENHRY and SYGVKD. CDR3 length: 13 residues. Trimming pared 7 bases from V and 0 bases from J, leaving 6 bases between. In nucleotides, the CDR3 is TGTGCCATCAAGAGGGCAACTAATGAAAAACTGTTTTTT. Translated, it gives CAIKRATNEKLFF.